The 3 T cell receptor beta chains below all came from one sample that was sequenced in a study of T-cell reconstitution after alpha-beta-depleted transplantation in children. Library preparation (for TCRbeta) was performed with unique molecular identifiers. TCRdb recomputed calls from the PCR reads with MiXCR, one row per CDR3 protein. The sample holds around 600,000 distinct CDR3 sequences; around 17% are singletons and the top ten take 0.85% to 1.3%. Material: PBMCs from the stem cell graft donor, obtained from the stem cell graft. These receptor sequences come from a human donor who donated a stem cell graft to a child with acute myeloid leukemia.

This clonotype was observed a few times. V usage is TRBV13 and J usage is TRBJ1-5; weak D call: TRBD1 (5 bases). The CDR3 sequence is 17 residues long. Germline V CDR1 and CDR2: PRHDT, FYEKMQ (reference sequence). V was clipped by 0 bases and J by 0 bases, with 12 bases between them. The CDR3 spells CASSLGWTRNSNQPQHF. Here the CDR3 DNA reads TGTGCCAGCAGCTTAGGATGGACAAGAAATAGCAATCAGCCCCAGCATTTT.

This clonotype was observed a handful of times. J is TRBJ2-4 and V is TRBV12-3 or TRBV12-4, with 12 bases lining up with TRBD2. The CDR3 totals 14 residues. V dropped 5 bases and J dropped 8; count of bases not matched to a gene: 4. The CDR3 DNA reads TGTGCCAGCAGTGAGACTAGCGGGGGCTACATTCAGTACTTC. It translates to CASSETSGGYIQYF.

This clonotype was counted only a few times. The CDR3 bases are TGTGCCAGCAGCTTAACCACGGGGGGAGGCTATGGCTACACCTTC. Its protein product is CASSLTTGGGYGYTF. This chain uses TRBV7-2 with TRBJ1-2; tentative D call: TRBD1 (5 bases). The CDR3 contains 15 residues. V gave up 2 bases and J gave up 4 bases, with 14 bases separating them. Germline V gene lookup returns CDR1 SGHTA and CDR2 FQGNSA.